A selection of T cell receptor beta chains follows, all from one sample in a study of T-cell memory formation after mild COVID-19. TCRdb re-derived calls from the 5' RACE reads in MiXCR, one entry per CDR3 protein. The table lists over 300,000 distinct CDR3 sequences, around 20% of them singletons. Sequenced material: PBMCs or a T cell subset sorted from them (not recorded which). The receptors shown here come from a man aged 18 to 35 who had mild COVID-19 (a few samples of this study predate the infection). Cell type and time point are not known. Each CDR3 is given with its conserved first and last residue. The D gene is left open where the match is weak. Where a row states a size, it is once, few, many or the class of an expanded clone; other rows omit it.

v_gene	d_gene	abundance	j_gene	CDR3nt	CDR3aa
TRBV5-1	.	many	TRBJ2-7	TGCGCCAGCAGCTTGAGGTCGGCCTACGAGCAGTACTTC	CASSLRSAYEQYF
TRBV5-1	.	few	TRBJ1-1	TGCGCCAGCAGCCGGCCGGGAACCACTGAAGCTTTCTTT	CASSRPGTTEAFF
TRBV3-1	TRBD1	.	TRBJ1-3	TGTGCCAGCAGCCAATCCGGGACAGCCTCTGGAAACACCATATATTTT	CASSQSGTASGNTIYF
TRBV2	TRBD1	few	TRBJ2-7	TGTGCCAGCAGGGGGACAGGCCCCTACGAGCAGTACTTC	CASRGTGPYEQYF
TRBV6-5	TRBD1	.	TRBJ1-4	TGTGCCAGCAGTCGGACAGGGGTTAATGAAAAACTGTTTTTT	CASSRTGVNEKLFF
TRBV11-2	.	many	TRBJ2-5	TGTGCCAGCCGGGGGTACCAAGAGACCCAGTACTTC	CASRGYQETQYF
TRBV19	TRBD1	few	TRBJ2-2	TGTGCCAGTAGTATAAGGACAGGGGTGGCCGGGGAGCTGTTTTTT	CASSIRTGVAGELFF
TRBV3-1	.	few	TRBJ1-4	TGTGCCAGCAGTCGTTGGACGTATGATGAAAAACTGTTTTTT	CASSRWTYDEKLFF
TRBV7-2	.	.	TRBJ2-3	TGTGCCAGCAGCTACCCGGGACATGGCTCCGGGATAGATACGCAGTATTTT	CASSYPGHGSGIDTQYF
TRBV20-1	TRBD1	many	TRBJ2-2	TGCAGTGCTAGAGATCGGGTCGGGACAGGGGTGACCGGGGAGCTGTTTTTT	CSARDRVGTGVTGELFF
TRBV7-2	.	few	TRBJ2-1	TGTGCCAGCAGCTTAGGGGCCTTGGTAATCTTC	CASSLGALVIF
TRBV7-9	TRBD1	.	TRBJ2-2	TGTGCCACATACAGGGGCCCGGGGGAGCTGTTTTTT	CATYRGPGELFF
TRBV7-3	.	many	TRBJ2-3	TGTGCCAGCAGCCGGGCAGGGCTCCCAGATACGCAGTATTTT	CASSRAGLPDTQYF
TRBV5-1	TRBD2	few	TRBJ2-3	TGCGCCAGCAGCCCCACTAGCGGGGGCCCACGTTGG	CASSPTSGGPRW